The T cell receptor (beta chain) described here comes from a study of T-cell reconstitution after alpha-beta-depleted transplantation in children. This CDR3 contains 13 residues. Deletions cut 2 bases from V and 6 bases from J, with 8 bases between. In the case of this clonotype: Its specificity is not known.

Study-level points and caveats: The origin of high day-60 TCRbeta diversity in some patients lay in surviving recipient T cells and thymic progenitors. A year had passed since transplant, and T-cell counts and diversity by then came mostly from newly produced T cells.

As it was prepared, the TCRbeta library received unique molecular identifiers. TCRdb reprocessed the PCR reads via MiXCR and lists one record per CDR3 protein. The sample holds tens of thousands of distinct CDR3 sequences, roughly 4.4% seen once. The specimen comprised PBMCs, mostly from graft donor cells, sampled 180 days after TCRalphabeta/CD19-depleted stem cell transplant. This receptor was taken from a boy under three years old who had a stem cell transplant for acute myeloid leukemia, so the T cells may come from the graft donor. This chain connects TRBV12-3 or TRBV12-4 to TRBJ2-1; D is uncertain. The CDR3 protein is CASSLTEINEQFF. CDR3 bases: TGTGCCAGCAGTTTAACCGAAATCAATGAGCAGTTCTTC.